This TCR beta chain was observed in a study of T cell changes during pregnancy in multiple sclerosis. The CDR3 consists of 14 residues. Germline V gene lookup returns CDR1 SGHVS and CDR2 FNYEAQ. V was shortened by 5 bases and J by 6 bases, with 17 bases between the two germline ends. Repertoires were generated with immunoSEQ multiplex PCR, while TCRdb's copy carries only in-frame clones and drops some. The table shows fewer than 85,000 clones, with about 94% occurring only once. This specimen consisted of peripheral blood, obtained in the first trimester of pregnancy. The TCR sequence derives from a female donor in good health, enrolled as a control in a pregnancy study. The V call is TRBV7-6, the J call TRBJ2-7; D perhaps matches TRBD2 (6 bases). In DNA form, the CDR3 reads TGTGCCAGCAGCGCACTTCGGGAGCCTACCGAGCAGTACTTC. As protein: CASSALREPTEQYF.